A single sample gave rise to the 2 T cell receptor beta chains below, sequenced in a study of blood T cell repertoires in COVID-19. Libraries were prepared by immunoSEQ multiplex PCR; TCRdb keeps only in-frame clonotypes and omits some of them. The data contain under 300,000 clones, about 88% of them singletons. Sequenced sample: PBMCs or T cells enriched from blood (not recorded which). The source is a woman in her 50s who had been exposed to COVID-19.

This rearrangement joins TRBV24-1 to TRBJ1-2; 7 bases map to TRBD1. The V segment lost 6 bases and the J segment 6 bases; nucleotides outside the gene matches: 3. From germline, CDR1 is KGHDR and CDR2 SFDVKD. CDR3 length: 12 amino acids. The CDR3 DNA reads TGTGCCACCAGTCAGGGGGTTGATGGCTACACCTTC. Its translation is CATSQGVDGYTF.

This chain joins TRBV21-1 and TRBJ1-1. TRBV21-1 constitutes a pseudogene. The CDR3 runs to 16 residues. CDR3 DNA sequence: TGTGCCAGCACCGCCCGGGGAGGTCCGATAAACACTGAAGCTTTCTTT. It codes for CASTARGGPINTEAFF.